The rows below give T cell receptor beta chains drawn from one sample of a study of T-cell memory formation after mild COVID-19. TCRdb analysed the 5' RACE reads with MiXCR anew, one entry per CDR3 protein. The sample has about 34,000 distinct CDR3 sequences, under 8% seen once. Sequenced: PBMCs or a T cell subset sorted from them (not recorded which). The receptors were gathered from a man aged 18 to 29 who had mild COVID-19 (a few samples of this study predate the infection). Cell type and time point are not known. Each CDR3 is given with its conserved first and last residue. The D gene is left open where the match is weak. Rows give clone size only sometimes, using once, few, many, or a class for an expanded clone.

clone_size j_call v_call cdr3_length d_call cdr3_aa cdr3_nt
once TRBJ2-7 TRBV12-3/TRBV12-4 14 . CASSLAGNGYEQYF TGTGCCAGCAGTCTCGCGGGGAATGGATACGAGCAGTACTTC
many TRBJ1-1 TRBV12-3/TRBV12-4 11 . CASSLSRTPFF TGTGCCAGCAGTTTAAGCCGAACGCCTTTCTTT
many TRBJ1-5 TRBV29-1 14 . CSVGGQGQGQPQHF TGCAGCGTTGGTGGCCAGGGCCAGGGCCAGCCCCAGCATTTT
many TRBJ2-1 TRBV6-5 16 TRBD2 CASSYSGAGSYNEQFF TGTGCCAGCAGTTACTCCGGAGCGGGGAGTTACAATGAGCAGTTCTTC
many TRBJ2-1 TRBV11-2 14 TRBD1 CASSPPDRGPEQFF TGTGCCAGCAGCCCGCCGGACAGGGGTCCTGAGCAGTTCTTC
. TRBJ2-1 TRBV18 19 TRBD2 CASSPNLAGGWGLYNEQFF TGTGCCAGCTCCCCAAACCTAGCGGGGGGCTGGGGACTGTACAATGAGCAGTTCTTC
. TRBJ1-5 TRBV6-2/TRBV6-3 15 TRBD1 CASSYEGQNNQPQHF TGTGCCAGCAGTTACGAGGGACAGAACAATCAGCCCCAGCATTTT
many TRBJ1-4 TRBV7-2 12 . CASGQFHEKLFF TGTGCCAGCGGACAGTTCCATGAAAAACTGTTTTTT
many TRBJ1-5 TRBV20-1 12 . CSAKDSNQPQHF TGCAGTGCTAAAGACAGCAATCAGCCCCAGCATTTT
. TRBJ2-5 TRBV18 15 . CASSLRGVARETQYF TGTGCCAGCTCCCTACGAGGGGTGGCAAGAGAGACCCAGTACTTC
few TRBJ2-2 TRBV20-1 12 . CSASQPLGELFF TGCAGTGCTAGTCAACCGCTCGGGGAGCTGTTTTTT
. TRBJ2-3 TRBV5-1 16 TRBD1 CASSAAGTGAADTQYF TGCGCCAGCAGCGCCGCCGGGACAGGGGCGGCAGATACGCAGTATTTT
few TRBJ1-2 TRBV6-5 14 . CASSPSVVVYGYTF TGTGCCAGCAGTCCCTCGGTGGTCGTCTATGGCTACACCTTC
few TRBJ2-2 TRBV12-3/TRBV12-4 15 TRBD1 CASRGGQGYTGELFF TGTGCCAGCAGGGGGGGACAGGGATACACCGGGGAGCTGTTTTTT
. TRBJ1-1 TRBV11-2 12 . CASSLWMGEAFF TGTGCCAGCAGCCTCTGGATGGGTGAAGCTTTCTTT
many TRBJ2-3 TRBV2 12 . CASRASADTQYF TGTGCCAGCAGGGCTAGTGCAGATACGCAGTATTTT
many TRBJ1-1 TRBV5-1 13 . CASSLGSETEAFF TGCGCCAGCAGTCTGGGATCAGAGACTGAAGCTTTCTTT
many TRBJ2-6 TRBV7-3 15 . CASSLTGPGANVLTF TGTGCCAGCAGCTTAACAGGGCCCGGGGCCAACGTCCTGACTTTC
many TRBJ2-5 TRBV27 13 . CASSTRYQETQYF TGTGCCAGCAGTACGAGGTACCAAGAGACCCAGTACTTC
many TRBJ2-3 TRBV7-2 12 . CASSHAVDTQYF TGTGCCAGCAGCCACGCTGTGGATACGCAGTATTTT
many TRBJ2-5 TRBV7-9 13 TRBD2 CASSSSGQETQYF TGTGCCAGCAGCTCTAGCGGGCAAGAGACCCAGTACTTC
once TRBJ2-7 TRBV6-6 16 TRBD2 CASSSPPLAGVHEQYF TGTGCCAGCAGTTCCCCTCCACTAGCGGGAGTGCACGAGCAGTACTTC
. TRBJ2-3 TRBV24-1 14 . CATSDHDRPDTQYF TGTGCCACCAGTGACCATGACCGCCCAGATACGCAGTATTTT
many TRBJ1-1 TRBV5-4 15 . CASSFEIGGQGEAFF TGTGCCAGCAGCTTTGAGATCGGGGGGCAGGGTGAAGCTTTCTTT
many TRBJ2-7 TRBV7-9 15 TRBD2 CASSPTGGAAYEQYF TGTGCCAGCAGCCCTACCGGGGGGGCCGCCTACGAGCAGTACTTC
many TRBJ2-3 TRBV4-1 16 . CASSQEGSPSTDTQYF TGCGCCAGCAGCCAAGAAGGTTCACCTAGCACAGATACGCAGTATTTT
. TRBJ2-1 TRBV29-1 13 TRBD2 CSVRAGGLNEQFF TGCAGCGTCCGAGCGGGGGGGCTCAATGAGCAGTTCTTC
many TRBJ1-5 TRBV7-9 13 . CASSLGVNQPQHF TGTGCCAGCAGCTTAGGAGTAAATCAGCCCCAGCATTTT
many TRBJ2-1 TRBV5-1 16 TRBD2 CASSRGTSGASDEQFF TGCGCCAGCAGCCGCGGGACTAGCGGGGCCTCGGATGAGCAGTTCTTC
many TRBJ1-1 TRBV20-1 13 TRBD1 CSARGTGDTEAFF TGCAGTGCTAGAGGGACAGGGGACACTGAAGCTTTCTTT
many TRBJ2-1 TRBV6-4 12 TRBD1 CASSNRGDEQFF TGTGCCAGCAGCAACAGGGGAGATGAGCAGTTCTTC
many TRBJ1-2 TRBV5-1 14 . CASSSPSDYYGYTF TGCGCCAGCAGCTCGCCCTCAGATTACTATGGCTACACCTTC
many TRBJ2-7 TRBV3-1 12 . CASSQGGYEQYF TGTGCCAGCAGCCAAGGGGGCTACGAGCAGTACTTC
. TRBJ2-2 TRBV12-5 17 TRBD2 CASGLAGTSGVTGELFF TGTGCTAGTGGTTTGGCCGGGACTAGCGGGGTTACCGGGGAGCTGTTTTTT
many TRBJ2-6 TRBV14 15 . CASSQGHSGANVLTF TGTGCCAGCAGCCAGGGCCACTCTGGGGCCAACGTCCTGACTTTC
many TRBJ1-5 TRBV6-6 17 . CASIDAVGEGALRPQHF TGTGCCAGCATCGACGCCGTGGGGGAGGGAGCCTTACGGCCCCAGCATTTT
few TRBJ1-1 TRBV2 12 . CASSPLNTEAFF TGTGCCAGCAGCCCACTGAACACTGAAGCTTTCTTT
many TRBJ1-2 TRBV4-1 15 . CASSPRQGVGYGYTF TGCGCCAGCAGCCCCCGCCAAGGAGTTGGCTATGGCTACACCTTC
few TRBJ1-3 TRBV19 16 . CASTTFNRNSGNTIYF TGTGCCAGTACTACCTTCAACAGGAACTCTGGAAACACCATATATTTT
few TRBJ2-3 TRBV20-1 13 . CSASPSESDTQYF TGCAGTGCTTCCCCTTCAGAGTCAGATACGCAGTATTTT
many TRBJ2-1 TRBV7-2 11 . CASSPANEQFF TGTGCCAGCAGCCCCGCCAATGAGCAGTTCTTC
. TRBJ1-3 TRBV7-6 17 . CASSFPAARTFGNTIYF TGTGCCAGCAGCTTTCCGGCCGCCCGGACCTTTGGAAACACCATATATTTT
many TRBJ2-1 TRBV28 14 . CASSSAGGDFEQFF TGTGCCAGCAGTTCGGCAGGGGGGGACTTTGAGCAGTTCTTC
many TRBJ2-5 TRBV4-1 13 . CASSPPLLETQYF TGCGCCAGCAGCCCGCCGTTACTCGAGACCCAGTACTTC
many TRBJ1-1 TRBV4-2 15 . CASSQETGGITEAFF TGTGCCAGCAGCCAGGAGACAGGTGGTATCACTGAAGCTTTCTTT
many TRBJ1-2 TRBV7-9 15 . CASSSRQPVTGGYTF TGTGCCAGCAGCTCACGACAGCCTGTTACGGGGGGCTACACCTTC
many TRBJ1-1 TRBV20-1 11 . CSAEGYTEAFF TGCAGTGCTGAGGGGTACACTGAAGCTTTCTTT
many TRBJ2-5 TRBV7-2 15 TRBD1 CASSVLQGLGETQYF TGTGCCAGCAGCGTACTACAGGGGTTGGGGGAGACCCAGTACTTC
many TRBJ2-4 TRBV20-1 15 TRBD2 CSARASSGDWNIQYF TGCAGTGCTAGAGCGTCTAGCGGGGACTGGAACATTCAGTACTTC
medium-sized TRBJ2-3 TRBV7-8 15 TRBD1 CASSFRDRGRDTQYF TGTGCCAGCAGCTTCCGGGACAGGGGTAGAGATACGCAGTATTTT
many TRBJ2-5 TRBV20-1 14 . CSARSGAPQETQYF TGCAGTGCTAGATCAGGGGCCCCCCAAGAGACCCAGTACTTC
few TRBJ1-6 TRBV25-1 14 . CASTSGTSDSPLHF TGTGCCAGCACATCCGGGACGTCGGATTCACCCCTCCACTTT
. TRBJ1-1 TRBV28 14 . CATQAGGPNTEAFF TGTGCCACCCAGGCTGGGGGGCCCAACACTGAAGCTTTCTTT
few TRBJ2-1 TRBV7-6 16 . CASSPELAQDYNEQFF TGTGCCAGCAGCCCCGAGCTAGCGCAAGATTACAATGAGCAGTTCTTC
many TRBJ2-2 TRBV10-3 14 . CAVNRDANTGELFF TGTGCCGTAAACCGGGACGCGAACACCGGGGAGCTGTTTTTT
many TRBJ2-4 TRBV7-2 14 TRBD1 CASSFNRGKNIQYF TGTGCCAGCAGCTTTAACAGGGGGAAAAACATTCAGTACTTC
. TRBJ1-3 TRBV18 14 . CASSPRGSGNTIYF TGTGCCAGCTCACCGAGGGGCTCTGGAAACACCATATATTTT
few TRBJ2-2 TRBV9 15 . CASSVEGGGTGELFF TGTGCCAGCAGCGTAGAGGGGGGAGGCACCGGGGAGCTGTTTTTT
many TRBJ1-5 TRBV20-1 17 TRBD1 CSARDSRLAGTDQPQHF TGCAGTGCTAGAGATAGTCGCCTGGCAGGGACAGATCAGCCCCAGCATTTT
. TRBJ1-1 TRBV6-6 14 . CASSYSLGGTEAFF TGTGCCAGCAGTTACTCGCTGGGAGGGACTGAAGCTTTCTTT